At least ten counts were recorded for the clone carrying this T cell receptor (beta chain). The antigen remains unidentified. The germline and genes are mouse ones. The sequenced fragment ends 4 residues before the CDR3 boundary, so the rest is inferred from the germline J gene. In each case, RNA was isolated and then reverse transcribed into cDNA as the sequencing template. Measured with immunoSEQ multiplex PCR; TCRdb has only the in-frame clones, and not every one. The sample shows under 9,000 clones, none of them appearing just once. A sort of pooled cutaneous lymph node cells used CD4, CD8alpha, NKG2D, NKG2ACE and other stains. This entry is derived from a study of CD8+ T cells in alopecia areata. Study-wide findings and caveats: Higher clonality and more expanded CD8+ clones appeared in lesional than normal scalp.

The CDR3 loop spans 14 amino acids. With 3 bases clipped from V and 1 base from J, the junction kept 2 bases outside the gene matches. Germline V gene data show CDR1 as NSHNY and CDR2 as SYGAGN. Sequenced input: CD8+ T cells sorted from a lymph node. The V gene is TRBV13-1, the J gene TRBJ2-3; the match to TRBD2 covers 7 bases. The TCR was taken from a C3H/HeJ mouse with alopecia areata. Mouse MHC haplotype: H2-k. CDR3 bases read: TGTGCCAGCAGTGGAGACTGGGGTGCAGAA. Translation gives CASSGDWGAE. The entire CDR3 sequence reads CASSGDWGAETLYF.